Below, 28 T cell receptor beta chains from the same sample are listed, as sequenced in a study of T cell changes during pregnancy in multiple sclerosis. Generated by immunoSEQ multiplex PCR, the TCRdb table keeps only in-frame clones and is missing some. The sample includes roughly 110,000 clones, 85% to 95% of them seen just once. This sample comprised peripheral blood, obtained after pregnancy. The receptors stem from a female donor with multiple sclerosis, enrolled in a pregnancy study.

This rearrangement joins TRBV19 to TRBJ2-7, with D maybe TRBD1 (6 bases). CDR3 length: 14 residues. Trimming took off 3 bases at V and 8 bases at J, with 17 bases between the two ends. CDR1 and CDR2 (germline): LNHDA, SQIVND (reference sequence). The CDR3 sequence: CASSIDVGTTKQYF. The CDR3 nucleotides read TGTGCCAGTAGTATTGACGTCGGGACAACCAAGCAGTACTTC.

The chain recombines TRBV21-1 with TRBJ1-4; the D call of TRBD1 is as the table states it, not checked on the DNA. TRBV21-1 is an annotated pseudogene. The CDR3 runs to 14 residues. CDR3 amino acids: CASSKAPGNEKLFF. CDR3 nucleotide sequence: TGTGCCAGCAGCAAAGCGCCAGGGAATGAAAAACTGTTTTTT.

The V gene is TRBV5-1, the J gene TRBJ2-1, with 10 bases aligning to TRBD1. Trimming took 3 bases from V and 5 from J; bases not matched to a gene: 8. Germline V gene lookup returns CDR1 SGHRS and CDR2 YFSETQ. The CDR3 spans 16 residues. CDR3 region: CASSWRTGGLNNEQFF. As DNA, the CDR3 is TGCGCCAGCAGCTGGAGGACAGGGGGACTCAACAATGAGCAGTTCTTC.

The CDR3 DNA follows: TGTGCCAGCAGTTTAGGCAGGGGGCGCCCTGATACGCAGTATTTT. It is translated as CASSLGRGRPDTQYF. This chain connects TRBV28 to TRBJ2-3; TRBD1 matches 8 bases. The CDR3 has 15 residues. V dropped 2 bases and J dropped 6; count of bases not matched to a gene: 7. Germline lookup yields CDR1 MDHEN and CDR2 SYDVKM.

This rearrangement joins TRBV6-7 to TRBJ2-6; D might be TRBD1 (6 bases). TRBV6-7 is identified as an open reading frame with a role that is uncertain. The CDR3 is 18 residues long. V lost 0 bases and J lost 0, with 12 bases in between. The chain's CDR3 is CASSYSGQKHSGANVLTF. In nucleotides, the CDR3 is TGTGCCAGCAGTTACTCCGGACAGAAGCACTCTGGGGCCAACGTCCTGACTTTC.

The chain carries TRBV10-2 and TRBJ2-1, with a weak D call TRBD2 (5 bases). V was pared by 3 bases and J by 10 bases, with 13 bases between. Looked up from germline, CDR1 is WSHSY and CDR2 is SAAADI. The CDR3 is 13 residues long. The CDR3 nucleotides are TGCGCCAGCAGTGACCCGCCGGGGAGAGAGCAGTTCTTC. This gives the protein CASSDPPGREQFF.

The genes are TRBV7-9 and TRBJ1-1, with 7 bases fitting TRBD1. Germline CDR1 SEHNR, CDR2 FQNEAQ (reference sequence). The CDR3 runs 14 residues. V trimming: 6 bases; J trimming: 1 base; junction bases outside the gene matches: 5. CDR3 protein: CASSLGQQNTEAFF. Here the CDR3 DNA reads TGTGCCAGCAGTTTGGGACAGCAGAACACTGAAGCTTTCTTT.

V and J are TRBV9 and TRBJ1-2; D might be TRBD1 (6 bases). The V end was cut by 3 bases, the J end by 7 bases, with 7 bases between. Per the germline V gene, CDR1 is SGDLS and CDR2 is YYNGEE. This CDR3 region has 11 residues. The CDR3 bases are TGTGCCAGCAGCGCCAGGGGTGGCTACACCTTC. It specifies CASSARGGYTF.

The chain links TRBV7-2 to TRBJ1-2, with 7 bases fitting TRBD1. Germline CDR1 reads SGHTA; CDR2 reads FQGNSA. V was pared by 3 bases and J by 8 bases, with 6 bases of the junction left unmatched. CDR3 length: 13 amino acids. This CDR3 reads CASSFAGTEGYTF. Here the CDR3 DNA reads TGTGCCAGCAGCTTCGCCGGGACAGAAGGCTACACCTTC.

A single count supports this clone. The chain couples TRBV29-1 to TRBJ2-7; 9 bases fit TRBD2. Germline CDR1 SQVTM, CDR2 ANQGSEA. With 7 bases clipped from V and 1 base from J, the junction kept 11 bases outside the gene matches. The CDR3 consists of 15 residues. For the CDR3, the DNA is TGCAGCGCCCTTTCAGCGGGAGGTATGTCCTACGAGCAGTACTTC. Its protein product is CSALSAGGMSYEQYF.

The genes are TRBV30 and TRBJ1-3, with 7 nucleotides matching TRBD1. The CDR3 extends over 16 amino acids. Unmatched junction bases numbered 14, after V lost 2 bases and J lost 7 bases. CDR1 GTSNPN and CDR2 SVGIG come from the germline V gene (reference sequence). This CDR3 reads CAWSTLGVTGENTIYF. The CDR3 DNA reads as TGTGCCTGGAGTACTCTGGGGGTCACAGGGGAGAACACCATATATTTT.

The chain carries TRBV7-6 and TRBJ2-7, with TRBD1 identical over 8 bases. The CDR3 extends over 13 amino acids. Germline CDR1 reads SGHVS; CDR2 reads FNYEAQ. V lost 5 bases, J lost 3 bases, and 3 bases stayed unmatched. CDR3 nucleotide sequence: TGTGCCAGCAGCCCAGGGGGCAACTACGAGCAGTACTTC. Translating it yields CASSPGGNYEQYF.

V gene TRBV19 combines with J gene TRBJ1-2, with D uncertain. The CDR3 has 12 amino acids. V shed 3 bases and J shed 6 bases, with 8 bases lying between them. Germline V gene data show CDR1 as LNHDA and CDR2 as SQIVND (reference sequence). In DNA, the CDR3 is TGTGCCAGTAGTATGGTACCGGATGGCTACACCTTC. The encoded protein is CASSMVPDGYTF.

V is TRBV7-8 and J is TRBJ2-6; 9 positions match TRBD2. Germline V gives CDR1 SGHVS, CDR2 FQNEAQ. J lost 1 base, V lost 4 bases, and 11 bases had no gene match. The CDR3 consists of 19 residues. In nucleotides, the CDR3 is TGTGCCAGCAGCTCCCGAGATAGCGGGGGACTATCTGGGGCCAACGTCCTGACTTTC. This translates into CASSSRDSGGLSGANVLTF.

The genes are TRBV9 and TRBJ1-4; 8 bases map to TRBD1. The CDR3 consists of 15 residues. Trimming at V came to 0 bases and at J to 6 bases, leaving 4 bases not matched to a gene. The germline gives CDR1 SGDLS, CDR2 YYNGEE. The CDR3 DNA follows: TGTGCCAGCAGCGTAGAGGGGACAGGTTATGAAAAACTGTTTTTT. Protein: CASSVEGTGYEKLFF.

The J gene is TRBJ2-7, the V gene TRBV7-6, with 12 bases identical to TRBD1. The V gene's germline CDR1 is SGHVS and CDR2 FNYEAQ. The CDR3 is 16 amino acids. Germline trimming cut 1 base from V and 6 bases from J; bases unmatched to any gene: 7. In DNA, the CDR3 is TGTGCCAGCAGCTTAGACCTACGGGACAGGGGGCTCGAGCAGTACTTC. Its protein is CASSLDLRDRGLEQYF.

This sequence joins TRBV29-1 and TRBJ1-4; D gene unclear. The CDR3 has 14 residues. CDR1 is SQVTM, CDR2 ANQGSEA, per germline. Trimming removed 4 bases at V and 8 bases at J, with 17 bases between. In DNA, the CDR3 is TGCAGCGTTGGAGGAGGGAGGGATAGAGAAAAACTGTTTTTT. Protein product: CSVGGGRDREKLFF.

The CDR3 reads CASSLTQASNEQFF. CDR3 nucleotide sequence: TGCGCCAGCAGCTTGACCCAGGCAAGTAATGAGCAGTTCTTC. This chain connects TRBV5-1 to TRBJ2-1; D is uncertain. CDR3 length: 14 residues. V was cut by 1 base and J by 7 bases, with 12 bases left in between. The germline CDR1 and CDR2 sequences are SGHRS and YFSETQ. Full variable domain (missing parts from reference TRBV5-1 and TRBJ2-1): KAGVTQTPRYLIKTRGQQVTLSCSPISGHRSVSWYQQTPGQGLQFLFEYFSETQRNKGNFPGRFSGRQFSNSRSEMNVSTLELGDSALYLCASSLTQASNEQFFGPGTRLTVL.

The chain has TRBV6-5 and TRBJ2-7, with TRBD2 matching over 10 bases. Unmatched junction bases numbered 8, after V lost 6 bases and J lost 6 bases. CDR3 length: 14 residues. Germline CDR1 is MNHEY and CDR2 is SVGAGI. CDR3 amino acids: CASSRAGGLFEQYF. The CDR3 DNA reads TGTGCCAGCAGCAGAGCGGGAGGGTTGTTCGAGCAGTACTTC.

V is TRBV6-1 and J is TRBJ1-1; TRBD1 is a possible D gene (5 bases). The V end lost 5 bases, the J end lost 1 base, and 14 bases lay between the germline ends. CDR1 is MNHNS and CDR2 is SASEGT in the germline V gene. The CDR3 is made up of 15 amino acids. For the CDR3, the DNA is TGTGCCAGCAGTCTCGGGAGGGGTTCGAACACTGAAGCTTTCTTT. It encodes CASSLGRGSNTEAFF.

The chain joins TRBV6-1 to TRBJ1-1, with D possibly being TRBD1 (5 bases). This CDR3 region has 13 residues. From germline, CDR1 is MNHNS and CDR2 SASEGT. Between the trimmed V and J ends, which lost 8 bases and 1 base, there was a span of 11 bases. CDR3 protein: CASLLGGNTEAFF. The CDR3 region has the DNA TGTGCCAGCCTTCTGGGGGGGAACACTGAAGCTTTCTTT.

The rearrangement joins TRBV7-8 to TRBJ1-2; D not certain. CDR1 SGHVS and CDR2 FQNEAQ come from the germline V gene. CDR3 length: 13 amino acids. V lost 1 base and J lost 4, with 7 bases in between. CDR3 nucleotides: TGTGCCAGCAGCTTAGGCCTACTCTATGGCTACACCTTC. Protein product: CASSLGLLYGYTF.

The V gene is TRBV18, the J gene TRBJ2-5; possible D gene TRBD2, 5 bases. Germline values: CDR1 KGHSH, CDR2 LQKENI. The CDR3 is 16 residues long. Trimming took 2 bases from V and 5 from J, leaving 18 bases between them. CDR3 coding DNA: TGTGCCAGCTCACCAGGGAGTAGGGTCGTGCGGGAGACCCAGTACTTC. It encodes CASSPGSRVVRETQYF.

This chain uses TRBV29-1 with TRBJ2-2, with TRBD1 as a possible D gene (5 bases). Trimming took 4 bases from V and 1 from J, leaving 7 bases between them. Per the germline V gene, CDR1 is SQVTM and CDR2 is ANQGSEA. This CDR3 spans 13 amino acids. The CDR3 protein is CSVGGGNTGELFF. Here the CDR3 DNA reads TGCAGCGTTGGGGGCGGGAACACCGGGGAGCTGTTTTTT.

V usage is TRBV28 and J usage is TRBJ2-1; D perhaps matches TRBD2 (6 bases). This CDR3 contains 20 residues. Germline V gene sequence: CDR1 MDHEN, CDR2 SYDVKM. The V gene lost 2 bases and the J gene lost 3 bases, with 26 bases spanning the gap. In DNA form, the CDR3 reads TGTGCCAGCAGTTTACAGACCACACACGTTGGGGGGAGGAACTACAATGAGCAGTTCTTC. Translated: CASSLQTTHVGGRNYNEQFF.

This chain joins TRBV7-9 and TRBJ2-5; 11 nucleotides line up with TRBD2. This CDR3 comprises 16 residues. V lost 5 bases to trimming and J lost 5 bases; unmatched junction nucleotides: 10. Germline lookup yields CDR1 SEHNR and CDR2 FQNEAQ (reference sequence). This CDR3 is CASSQTSGASSETQYF. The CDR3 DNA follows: TGTGCCAGCAGCCAGACTAGCGGGGCCTCCTCGGAGACCCAGTACTTC.

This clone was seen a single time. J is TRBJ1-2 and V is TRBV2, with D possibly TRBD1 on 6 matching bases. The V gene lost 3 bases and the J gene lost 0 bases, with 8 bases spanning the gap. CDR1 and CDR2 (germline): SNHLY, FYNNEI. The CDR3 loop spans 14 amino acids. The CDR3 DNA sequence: TGTGCCAGCAGTGAGGCAGGGGCTAACTATGGCTACACCTTC. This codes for CASSEAGANYGYTF.

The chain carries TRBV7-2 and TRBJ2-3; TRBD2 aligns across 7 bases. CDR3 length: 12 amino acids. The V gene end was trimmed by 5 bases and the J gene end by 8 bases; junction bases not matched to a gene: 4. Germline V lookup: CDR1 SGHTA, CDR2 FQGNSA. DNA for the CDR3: TGTGCCAGCAGCGGGGGGGGACCTACGCAGTATTTT. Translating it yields CASSGGGPTQYF.